These 12 T cell receptor beta chains came from one sample sequenced in a study of T cells in localized non-small cell lung cancer. The protocol was immunoSEQ multiplex PCR, while the TCRdb copy is restricted to in-frame clones and leaves out a portion. The table includes about 59,000 clones, approximately 90% detected once. The sequencing used peripheral blood, collected before any cancer treatment. The receptors were gathered from a man aged 35-75 years with stage I lung adenocarcinoma.

The V call is TRBV10-3, the J call TRBJ2-3; 8 nucleotides agree with TRBD2. Germline V CDR1 and CDR2: ENHRY, SYGVKD. Trimming at V came to 0 bases and at J to 4 bases, leaving 6 bases not matched to a gene. This CDR3 is built from 16 residues. CDR3 sequence (DNA): TGTGCCATCAGTGAGTCGCCAGCGGGAGTGTCAGATACGCAGTATTTT. Residues: CAISESPAGVSDTQYF.

The chain recombines TRBV29-1 with TRBJ2-7; D tentatively fits TRBD1 or TRBD2 (6 bases each). The germline CDR1 and CDR2 sequences are SQVTM and ANQGSEA. V was trimmed by 7 bases and J by 6 bases, leaving 22 bases between them. The CDR3 runs to 14 residues. CDR3: CSGRGGANGREQYF. CDR3 sequence (DNA): TGCAGCGGCAGGGGCGGGGCCAATGGTCGCGAGCAGTACTTC.

The chain couples TRBV30 to TRBJ2-2; D is perhaps TRBD1 or TRBD2 (5 bases each). CDR1 and CDR2 (germline): GTSNPN, SVGIG (reference sequence). The CDR3 runs to 15 residues. V was pared by 1 base and J by 2 bases, with 11 bases between. The CDR3 DNA sequence: TGTGCCTGGAGTGACGGGACGCAAAACACCGGGGAGCTGTTTTTT. This translates into CAWSDGTQNTGELFF.

This CDR3 reads CASSIRTSGGYEQYF. CDR3 nucleotides: TGTGCCAGTAGTATAAGGACTAGCGGGGGCTACGAGCAGTACTTC. V gene TRBV19 combines with J gene TRBJ2-7, with TRBD2 matching over 13 bases. CDR3 length: 15 amino acids. Germline-derived CDR1 and CDR2 are LNHDA and SQIVND (reference sequence). After removal of 2 bases from V and 3 bases from J, the junction contained 1 base not matched to a gene.

V is TRBV13 and J is TRBJ1-1; unclear D gene. Looked up from germline, CDR1 is PRHDT and CDR2 is FYEKMQ (reference sequence). The CDR3 consists of 13 residues. Trimming shortened V by 0 bases and J by 0 bases, and 2 bases separated the two germline ends. CDR3 in amino acids: CASSLGVNTEAFF. In DNA form, the CDR3 reads TGTGCCAGCAGCTTAGGGGTGAACACTGAAGCTTTCTTT.

The chain couples TRBV15 to TRBJ2-1; 10 nucleotides match TRBD2. CDR1 is LNHNV, CDR2 YYDKDF, per germline (reference sequence). V lost 2 bases, J lost 5 bases, and 12 bases stayed unmatched. The CDR3 consists of 18 residues. CDR3 protein: CATSRTPSRTSGHNEQFF. CDR3 sequence (DNA): TGTGCCACCAGCAGAACTCCCTCGAGGACTAGCGGTCACAATGAGCAGTTCTTC.

CDR3 coding DNA: TGCGCCAGCAGCTTCGGGGCCTACGGGGCCCGAGAGACCCAGTACTTC. Protein sequence: CASSFGAYGARETQYF. This sequence joins TRBV5-1 and TRBJ2-5; D tentatively reads TRBD1 or TRBD2 (5 bases each). Trimming removed 2 bases from V and 4 bases from J, with 18 bases in between. From germline, CDR1 is SGHRS and CDR2 YFSETQ. This CDR3 contains 16 residues. The full variable domain, with the rest looked up from reference TRBV5-1 and TRBJ2-5, is KAGVTQTPRYLIKTRGQQVTLSCSPISGHRSVSWYQQTPGQGLQFLFEYFSETQRNKGNFPGRFSGRQFSNSRSEMNVSTLELGDSALYLCASSFGAYGARETQYFGPGTRLLVL.

This clone was counted a single time. The chain employs TRBV2 and TRBJ2-5, with D hard to call. The CDR3 spans 11 residues. V was trimmed by 6 bases and J by 7 bases, leaving 9 bases between them. Germline V lookup: CDR1 SNHLY, CDR2 FYNNEI. The CDR3 bases are TGTGCCAGCAGCCTCCAGCGGACCCAGTACTTC. Amino acids: CASSLQRTQYF.

The chain employs TRBV28 and TRBJ2-3; 7 bases match TRBD1. CDR3 size: 14 residues. The trim removed 6 bases at V and 7 bases at J, leaving 10 bases unmatched. Germline assignment: CDR1 MDHEN and CDR2 SYDVKM. The CDR3 loop is CASRTGTALNTQYF. In DNA, the CDR3 is TGTGCCAGCAGAACCGGGACAGCACTGAATACGCAGTATTTT.

This sequence joins TRBV5-1 and TRBJ2-3; 8 bases are shared with TRBD1. Germline values: CDR1 SGHRS, CDR2 YFSETQ. This CDR3 has 16 amino acids. V was clipped by 0 bases and J by 4 bases; unmatched bases: 7. The CDR3 bases are TGCGCCAGCAGCTTGGAGGACAGGGAGGTCGCAGATACGCAGTATTTT. It translates to CASSLEDREVADTQYF.

This clone was found once. V is TRBV25-1 and J is TRBJ2-1, with 8 bases matching TRBD2. CDR3 length: 15 residues. The trim removed 5 bases at V and 8 bases at J, leaving 11 bases unmatched. Germline V CDR1 and CDR2: MGHDK, SYGVNS. The CDR3 DNA reads as TGTGCCAGCAGTCCTTTAGCGGGGTTTAGTGATGAGCAGTTCTTC. Its translation is CASSPLAGFSDEQFF.

The V call is TRBV7-7, the J call TRBJ1-4, with D possibly being TRBD1 (6 bases). Germline V CDR1 and CDR2: SSHAT, FNYEAQ (reference sequence). CDR3 length equals 20 residues. CDR3 in amino acids: CATANSLDPGGLSTNEKLFF. The CDR3 bases are TGTGCTACCGCAAACTCCCTAGATCCGGGGGGCCTTTCTACTAATGAAAAACTGTTTTTT.